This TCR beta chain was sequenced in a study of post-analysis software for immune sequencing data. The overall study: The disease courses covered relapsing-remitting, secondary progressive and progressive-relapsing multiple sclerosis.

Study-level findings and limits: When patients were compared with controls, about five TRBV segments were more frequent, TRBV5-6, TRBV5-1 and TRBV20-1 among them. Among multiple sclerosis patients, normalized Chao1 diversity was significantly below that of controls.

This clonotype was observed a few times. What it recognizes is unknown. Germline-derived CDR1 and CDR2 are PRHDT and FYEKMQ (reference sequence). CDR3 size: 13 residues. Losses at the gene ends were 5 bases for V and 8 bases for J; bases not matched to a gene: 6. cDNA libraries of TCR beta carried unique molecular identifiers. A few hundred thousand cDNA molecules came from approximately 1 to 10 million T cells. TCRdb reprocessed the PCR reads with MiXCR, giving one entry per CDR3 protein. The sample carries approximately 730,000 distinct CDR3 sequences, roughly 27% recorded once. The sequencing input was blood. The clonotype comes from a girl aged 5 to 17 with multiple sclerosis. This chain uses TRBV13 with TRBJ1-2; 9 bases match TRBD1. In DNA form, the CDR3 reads TGTGCCAGCAGCCCACAGGGGGCTTGGGGCTACACCTTC. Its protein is CASSPQGAWGYTF.